The present T cell receptor beta chain was sequenced within a study of neurological immune-mediated disorders. Each CDR3 protein is one row after TCRdb ran MiXCR on the 5' RACE reads. Altogether about 48,000 distinct CDR3 sequences are present, about 9.3% being singletons, with the ten largest covering less than 25%. This clonotype was recorded at least ten times. Sequencing input: PBMCs. The TCR sequence derives from a woman aged 35 to 49 with HTLV-1-associated myelopathy (HAM/TSP).

The CDR3 loop is CASSDYRGNYGYTF. The CDR3 DNA follows: TGTGCCAGCAGTGACTACAGGGGCAACTATGGCTACACCTTC. The J gene is TRBJ1-2, the V gene TRBV2; 7 bases match TRBD1. CDR3 size: 14 residues. Germline V gives CDR1 SNHLY, CDR2 FYNNEI. V shed 3 bases, J shed 2 bases, and the junction held 3 bases outside the gene matches.